The rows below give T cell receptor beta chains drawn from one sample of a study of blood T cell repertoires in COVID-19. TCRdb's table, derived via immunoSEQ multiplex PCR, lists solely in-frame clones and lacks some. This table has a few hundred thousand clones, over 75% appearing once. Sequenced material: PBMCs or T cells enriched from blood (not recorded which). The receptors come from a man aged 30 to 45 in a cohort exposed to, infected with or recovered from COVID-19 (not recorded which). Both conserved end residues are part of each CDR3. The order of the fields is CDR3 protein, V gene.

cdr3_aa: CARSPRPCRRTTDTQYF; v_call: TRBV7-5
cdr3_aa: CAISELVGLNTEAFF; v_call: TRBV10-3
cdr3_aa: CASSLRRSSYEQYF; v_call: TRBV28
cdr3_aa: CASSVEPLAGGVTDEQFF; v_call: TRBV9
cdr3_aa: CASSEVGQAYNEQFF; v_call: TRBV9
cdr3_aa: CASSYGGLAGGETQYF; v_call: TRBV6-5
cdr3_aa: CASTSTDLYSNQPQHF; v_call: TRBV28
cdr3_aa: CASSLRGRTYEQYF; v_call: TRBV28
cdr3_aa: CASSKVRDTQYF; v_call: TRBV21-1
cdr3_aa: CATSSGGRQGAFF; v_call: TRBV15
cdr3_aa: CASSLYSTGNYEQYF; v_call: TRBV28
cdr3_aa: CASSDIYRTGTNTEAFF; v_call: TRBV6-1
cdr3_aa: CASSPGQGAGQPQHF; v_call: TRBV5-1
cdr3_aa: CASSLFGAEQYF; v_call: TRBV28
cdr3_aa: CASSNRDRVGYEQFF; v_call: TRBV19
cdr3_aa: CASRGERQETQYF; v_call: TRBV6-8
cdr3_aa: CASSSNRGYGYTF; v_call: TRBV7-3
cdr3_aa: CASSSFGPPQGYTF; v_call: TRBV6-5
cdr3_aa: CASSSWVWSEKGDTQYF; v_call: TRBV5-4
cdr3_aa: CATSDGQAHEKLFF; v_call: TRBV24-1
cdr3_aa: CASSHYGYEQYF; v_call: TRBV7-2
cdr3_aa: CASSPRSGSNSPLHF; v_call: TRBV19
cdr3_aa: CASGGKVAGNTIYF; v_call: TRBV6-6